One and the same sample provided the 10 T cell receptor beta chains below, sequenced in a study of response to subunit inactivated influenza vaccine (dated by TCRdb to the late 2010s). Receptor amplification or capture employed RT-PCR. These reads were obtained on an Illumina HiSeq 2500. TCRdb passed the public sequencing reads through fastp at Q25 and MiXCR, retaining productive beta sequences. Duplicate CDR3 protein sequences are folded into a single record with the most common DNA and genes. In all, the sample holds about 500,000 distinct CDR3 sequences, and more than 7% of those were seen once. The ten largest account for about an eighth of the sample. Source: PBMCs from blood, taken roughly 24 months after vaccination. Receptors originate from a man in his fifties or sixties who received an inactivated influenza vaccine. Donor details come from another sample of the same person, matched by shared clones.

The gene calls are TRBV4-1 and TRBJ2-1; D may be TRBD1 (5 bases). V lost 0 bases, J lost 3 bases, and 12 bases lay in between. The CDR3 totals 16 residues. CDR1 and CDR2 from the germline V gene are MGHRA and YSYEKL. The CDR3 is CASSQDVGLYYNEQFF. DNA of the CDR3: TGCGCCAGCAGCCAAGATGTGGGGCTTTACTACAATGAGCAGTTCTTC.

This clonotype has a handful of counts. CDR3 nucleotide sequence: TGCGCCAGCAGCTTGGAGCCGGAGCGGCCACCCCTCCACTTT. Protein: CASSLEPERPPLHF. The genes are TRBV5-1 and TRBJ1-6; the D is unclear. Germline V gene sequence: CDR1 SGHRS, CDR2 YFSETQ. The CDR3 has 14 amino acids. V was trimmed by 0 bases and J by 11 bases, leaving 12 bases between them.

The J gene is TRBJ1-2, the V gene TRBV5-1; D is unclear. Trimming stripped 1 base from V and 2 bases from J, with 9 bases between. CDR3 size: 14 residues. The V gene's germline CDR1 is SGHRS and CDR2 YFSETQ. Written as DNA, the CDR3 is TGCGCCAGCAGCTTGTTAACAGCAAACTATGGCTACACCTTC. The encoded protein is CASSLLTANYGYTF.

This sequence joins TRBV6-5 and TRBJ2-3, with 8 nucleotides matching TRBD2. Per germline, CDR1 MNHEY and CDR2 SVGAGI. V was pared by 6 bases and J by 1 base, with 9 bases of the junction left unmatched. CDR3 size: 16 residues. Written as DNA, the CDR3 is TGTGCCAGCAGCCCCTGGACTAGCCGCGGCACAGATACGCAGTATTTT. Translated: CASSPWTSRGTDTQYF.

This clonotype was seen a few times. Here the CDR3 reads CASSYLNWRDSYNEQFF. CDR3 nucleotides: TGTGCCAGCAGTTACCTGAACTGGCGGGACTCCTACAATGAGCAGTTCTTC. The chain couples TRBV6-2 or TRBV6-3 to TRBJ2-1; D possibly corresponds to TRBD2 (6 bases). CDR3 size: 17 residues. CDR1 is MNHEY, CDR2 SVGEGT, per germline. With 2 bases removed from V and 0 bases from J, the gap between germline ends came to 14 bases.

Ten or more counts support this clonotype. The chain has TRBV18 and TRBJ1-1; D uncertain. Germline-derived CDR1 and CDR2 are KGHSH and LQKENI. This CDR3 comprises 11 residues. Trimming pared 4 bases from V and 11 bases from J, leaving 11 bases between. This CDR3 is CASSLSAEAFF. CDR3 coding DNA: TGTGCCAGCTCACTTTCGGCCGAGGCTTTCTTT.

This clonotype was detected many times. The V and J genes are TRBV6-1 and TRBJ1-1, with D tentatively TRBD1 (6 bases). This CDR3 contains 15 residues. CDR1 is MNHNS and CDR2 is SASEGT in the germline V gene. V lost 3 bases to trimming and J lost 5 bases, with 16 bases between them. Written as DNA, the CDR3 is TGTGCCAGCAGTGACCCGTGGGGGGGCGAAACTGAAGCTTTCTTT. Translated: CASSDPWGGETEAFF.

This clonotype appeared many times. The V gene is TRBV12-5, the J gene TRBJ1-5; D unresolved. CDR3 length: 14 residues. Germline V CDR1 and CDR2: LGHNT, FRNRAP. V dropped 6 bases and J dropped 2 bases, with 11 bases sitting between them. This CDR3 reads CASGPGRRNQPQHF. For the CDR3, the DNA is TGTGCTAGTGGCCCCGGACGACGCAATCAGCCCCAGCATTTT.

This clonotype occurred many times. This rearrangement joins TRBV27 to TRBJ2-7; 7 nucleotides align to TRBD2. From germline, CDR1 is MNHEY and CDR2 SMNVEV (reference sequence). The CDR3 extends over 15 amino acids. Losses at the gene ends were 3 bases for V and 4 bases for J; bases not matched to a gene: 9. The CDR3 nucleotides are TGTGCCAGCAGTTTCGGCGGCGGGAGACTATACGAGCAGTACTTC. This sequence encodes CASSFGGGRLYEQYF.

This clonotype was detected only a few times. CDR3: CSAHRRGGTDTQYF. The DNA of the CDR3 is TGCAGTGCCCACCGGCGGGGGGGCACAGATACGCAGTATTTT. This rearrangement joins TRBV20-1 to TRBJ2-3; 8 positions agree with TRBD2. Per germline, CDR1 DFQATT and CDR2 SNEGSKA (reference sequence). With V trimmed by 6 bases and J by 1 base, 6 bases remained unmatched. CDR3 length: 14 residues.